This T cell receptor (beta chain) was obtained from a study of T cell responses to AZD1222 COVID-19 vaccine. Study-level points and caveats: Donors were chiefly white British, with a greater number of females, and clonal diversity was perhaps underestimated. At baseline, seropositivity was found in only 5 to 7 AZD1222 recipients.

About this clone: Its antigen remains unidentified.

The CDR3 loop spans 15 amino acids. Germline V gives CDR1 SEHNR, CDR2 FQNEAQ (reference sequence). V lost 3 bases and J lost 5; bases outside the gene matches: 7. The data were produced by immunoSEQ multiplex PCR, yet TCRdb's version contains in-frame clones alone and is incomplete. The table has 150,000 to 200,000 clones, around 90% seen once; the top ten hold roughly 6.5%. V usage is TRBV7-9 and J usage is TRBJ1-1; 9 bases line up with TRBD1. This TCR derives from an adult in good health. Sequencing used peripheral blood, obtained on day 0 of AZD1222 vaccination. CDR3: CASSLTTGGRTEAFF. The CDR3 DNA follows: TGTGCCAGCAGCTTGACGACAGGGGGGAGGACTGAAGCTTTCTTT.